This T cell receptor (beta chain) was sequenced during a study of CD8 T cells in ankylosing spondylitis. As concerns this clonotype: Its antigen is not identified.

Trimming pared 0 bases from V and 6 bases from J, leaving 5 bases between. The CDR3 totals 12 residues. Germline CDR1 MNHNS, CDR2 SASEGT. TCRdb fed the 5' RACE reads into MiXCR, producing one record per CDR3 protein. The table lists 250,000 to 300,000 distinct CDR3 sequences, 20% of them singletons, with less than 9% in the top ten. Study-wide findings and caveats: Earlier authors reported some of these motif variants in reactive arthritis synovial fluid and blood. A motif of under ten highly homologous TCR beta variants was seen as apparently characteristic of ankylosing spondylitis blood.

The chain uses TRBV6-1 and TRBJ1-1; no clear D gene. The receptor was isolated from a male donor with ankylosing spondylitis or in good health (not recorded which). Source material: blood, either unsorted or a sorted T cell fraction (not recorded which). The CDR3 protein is CASSEAPAEAFF. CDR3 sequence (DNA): TGTGCCAGCAGTGAAGCGCCCGCTGAAGCTTTCTTT.